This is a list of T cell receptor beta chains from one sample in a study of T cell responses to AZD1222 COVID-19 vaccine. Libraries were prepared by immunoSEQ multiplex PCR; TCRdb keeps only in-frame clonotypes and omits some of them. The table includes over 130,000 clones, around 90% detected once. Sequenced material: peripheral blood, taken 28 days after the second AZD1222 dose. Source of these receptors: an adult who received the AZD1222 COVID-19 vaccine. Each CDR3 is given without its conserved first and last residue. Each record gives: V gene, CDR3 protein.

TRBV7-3	ASSLIHPDTQY
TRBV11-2	ASSLHAGNTEAF
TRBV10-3	AISESITNTYEQY
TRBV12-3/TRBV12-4	ASSLTSGYEQY
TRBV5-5	ASSLNDRGFEKLF
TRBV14	ASSPLPGQESDYGYT
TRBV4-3	ASSQERRVDNEQF
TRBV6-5	ASGRRAAPNTEAF
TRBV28	ASSLGGGQETQY
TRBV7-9	AYSWGEGQPQH
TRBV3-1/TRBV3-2	ASSGTGAGNIQY
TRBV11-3	ASSLHGNPGGYNEQF
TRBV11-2	ASSTRDRDTHEQF
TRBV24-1	ATSDLAGDNFNEQF
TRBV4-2	ASSQDGQGLGEQY
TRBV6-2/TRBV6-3	ASSLLAGGPSGEQF
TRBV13	ASSLEPRSAGGETQY
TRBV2	ASSESPSFGTGIFDEQF
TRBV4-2	ASSPYTSGTAGVSEQF
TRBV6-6	ASSYVAGDNEKLF
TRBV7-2	ASSGLAGVSETQY
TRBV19	ASSIGRSLEAF
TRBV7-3	ASSLDGAAGNTIY
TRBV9	ASSVAASGAPRWSGAHNEQF
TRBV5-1	ASSLEVPGGDEQF
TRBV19	ASSMVQGNYGYT
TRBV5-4	ASSLRQGYNEQF
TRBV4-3	ASSQVGTGGNEQF
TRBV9	ASSVGGGGSNQPQH
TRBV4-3	ASSPGNTGELF
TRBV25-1	ASSEPGRVDTQY
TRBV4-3	ASSQGVNGNQPQH
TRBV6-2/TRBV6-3	ASSPWGRHTGELF
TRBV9	ASSGGQEPIYEQY
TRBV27	ASSLRADQPQH
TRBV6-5	ASKGQESNQPQH
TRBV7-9	ASSSQEAGGLYGYT
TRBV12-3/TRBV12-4	ASSRGAEAF
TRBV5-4	ASSDRVRSGANVLT
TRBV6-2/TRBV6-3	ASSYPSSGSREQY